These T cell receptor beta chains were read from a single sample in a study of radiation and T cells in renal cell carcinoma. The protocol was immunoSEQ multiplex PCR, while the TCRdb copy is restricted to in-frame clones and leaves out a portion. This table holds 75,000 to 90,000 clones, 80% to 90% found once. The starting material was blood, obtained from a patient whose treatment included radiotherapy and nephrectomy. The receptors were gathered from a woman in her 70s with renal cell carcinoma. Both conserved end residues are part of each CDR3. A D gene is named only where the DNA matches it firmly. Rows may omit the clone size; those that give it use once, few, many or a size class.

J: TRBJ2-7
V: TRBV5-5
size: .
D: .
DNA: TGTGCCAGCAGCCCGCTCGCCCTCTACGAGCAGTACTTC
CDR3: CASSPLALYEQYF

J: TRBJ1-1
V: TRBV7-9
size: .
D: .
DNA: TGTGCCAGCAGCCCTAGTTTTCAGGGAAACACTGAAGCTTTCTTT
CDR3: CASSPSFQGNTEAFF

J: TRBJ2-5
V: TRBV28
size: .
D: .
DNA: TGTGCCAGCAGTACCACTGGGGGTATAAAGACCCAGTACTTC
CDR3: CASSTTGGIKTQYF

J: TRBJ2-3
V: TRBV5-6
size: .
D: .
DNA: TGTGCCAGCAGCTTGCGGCCGGAGAGCACAGATACGCAGTATTTT
CDR3: CASSLRPESTDTQYF

J: TRBJ1-1
V: TRBV11-2
size: .
D: TRBD1
DNA: TGTGCCAGCAGCCGCGACAGGGTTGGCACTGAAGCTTTCTTT
CDR3: CASSRDRVGTEAFF

J: TRBJ2-6
V: TRBV2
size: .
D: .
DNA: TGTGCCAGCAGTGGCAGGGGCTCTGGGGCCAACGTCCTGACTTTC
CDR3: CASSGRGSGANVLTF

J: TRBJ1-5
V: TRBV28
size: .
D: .
DNA: TGTGCCAGCATAGGGGCAGCAAATCAGCCCCAGCATTTT
CDR3: CASIGAANQPQHF

J: TRBJ1-3
V: TRBV10-3
size: .
D: .
DNA: TGTGCCATCAGTGAACGGGAATCCACCATATATTTT
CDR3: CAISERESTIYF

J: TRBJ2-2
V: TRBV11-3
size: few
D: .
DNA: TGTGCCAGCAGCACCCGGACAGGGAGGGGAATCACCGGGGAGCTGTTTTTT
CDR3: CASSTRTGRGITGELFF

J: TRBJ2-7
V: TRBV5-1
size: .
D: TRBD2
DNA: TGCGCCAGCACCCCCCCGGGCGGGGGTTCCTACGAGCAGTACTTC
CDR3: CASTPPGGGSYEQYF

J: TRBJ2-7
V: TRBV2
size: .
D: .
DNA: TGTGCCAGCAGTGAATGGGCATCTACCTACGAGCAGTACTTC
CDR3: CASSEWASTYEQYF

J: TRBJ2-1
V: TRBV14
size: .
D: .
DNA: TGTGCCAGCGGCCGAGTGAGCTCCTACAATGAGCAGTTCTTC
CDR3: CASGRVSSYNEQFF

J: TRBJ1-1
V: TRBV6-1
size: .
D: .
DNA: TGTGCCAGCAGCTCCCATGGGAACACTGAAGCTTTCTTT
CDR3: CASSSHGNTEAFF

J: TRBJ2-3
V: TRBV4-1
size: .
D: .
DNA: TGCGCCAGCACCCTTCTCGGGGACCCCACAGATACGCAGTATTTT
CDR3: CASTLLGDPTDTQYF

J: TRBJ2-2
V: TRBV4-2
size: .
D: TRBD2
DNA: TGTGCCAGCAGCCAAGATGATAGCGGGGGCGCGAACACCGGGGAGCTGTTTTTT
CDR3: CASSQDDSGGANTGELFF

J: TRBJ2-5
V: TRBV5-1
size: .
D: .
DNA: TGCGCCAGCAGCTTGGCGAGGGGCGGAGAGACCCAGTACTTC
CDR3: CASSLARGGETQYF